The sequence of this T cell receptor beta chain was determined in a study of blood T cell repertoires in COVID-19. Losses at the gene ends were 7 bases for V and 7 bases for J; bases not matched to a gene: 15. This CDR3 has 15 amino acids. Germline CDR1 is MNHEY and CDR2 is SMNVEV (reference sequence). Sequencing was performed with immunoSEQ multiplex PCR; in TCRdb, only in-frame clones are kept and a portion is missing. The table has a few hundred thousand clones, around 86% seen once. This receptor was identified in a man aged 18 to 30 with active or convalescent COVID-19. The chain carries TRBV27 and TRBJ2-5; 7 positions agree with TRBD1. Sequencing was carried out using peripheral blood. CDR3 coding DNA: TGTGCCAGCACCGACAGGGCCGGGTCCCAGGGGACCCAGTACTTC. It yields the protein CASTDRAGSQGTQYF.